Listed here are 30 T cell receptor beta chains from one sample, sequenced in a study of Ad26.COV2.S vaccination and SARS-CoV-2 variants. Treatment of the sample: some 20 received Ad26.COV2.S at low or high dose, single or two shots; 5 received placebo; per-sample allocation not given. Collection of samples fell on day 63 after the first vaccine or placebo injection. TCRdb's table, derived via immunoSEQ multiplex PCR, lists solely in-frame clones and lacks some. Altogether hundreds of thousands of clones are present, roughly 91% being singletons, with the ten largest covering roughly 3.2%. Material: peripheral blood, obtained in a trial of Ad26.COV2.S vaccine versus placebo. The receptors shown here come from a person aged 18 to 59 who received the Ad26.COV2.S COVID-19 vaccine or a placebo.

The J gene is TRBJ2-7, the V gene TRBV11-3; D perhaps matches TRBD1 (5 bases). Germline V lookup: CDR1 SGHNT, CDR2 YENEEA. This CDR3 contains 12 residues. V gave up 3 bases and J gave up 7 bases, with 10 bases separating them. CDR3 region: CASSFDSREQYF. In DNA, the CDR3 is TGTGCCAGCAGCTTTGACAGTCGGGAGCAGTACTTC. The full variable domain, its missing parts supplied by reference TRBV11-3 and TRBJ2-7, is EAGVVQSPRYKIIEKKQPVAFWCNPISGHNTLYWYLQNLGQGPELLIRYENEEAVDDSQLPKDRFSAERLKGVDSTLKIQPAELGDSAVYLCASSFDSREQYFGPGTRLTVT.

This clone occurred once. CDR3 sequence reads: CASSALLAGLADTQYF. The CDR3, as DNA: TGTGCCAGCAGCGCACTACTAGCGGGGCTGGCAGATACGCAGTATTTT. The rearrangement uses TRBV9 and TRBJ2-3; 10 bases line up with TRBD2. Germline CDR1 SGDLS, CDR2 YYNGEE. V dropped 3 bases and J dropped 4; count of bases not matched to a gene: 8. The CDR3 runs 16 residues.

The chain carries TRBV30 and TRBJ1-6; the match to TRBD1 covers 7 bases. The trim removed 6 bases at V and 12 bases at J, leaving 8 bases unmatched. The germline V gene has CDR1 GTSNPN and CDR2 SVGIG (reference sequence). CDR3 length equals 12 residues. The CDR3 region is CACIQGSGPLHF. CDR3 coding DNA: TGTGCCTGTATACAGGGGTCAGGACCCCTCCACTTT.

This clone was recorded only once. The chain carries TRBV6-6 and TRBJ2-4, with D possibly being TRBD1 (6 bases). V lost 0 bases and J 6 bases, leaving 15 bases between the germline ends. This CDR3 spans 16 amino acids. Germline CDR1 reads MNHNY; CDR2 reads SVGAGI (reference sequence). The CDR3: CASSYSGANWGNIQYF. The CDR3 DNA reads TGTGCCAGCAGTTACTCGGGGGCCAACTGGGGAAACATTCAGTACTTC.

The chain is built from TRBV5-1 and TRBJ2-5, with 8 positions matching TRBD1. The CDR3 spans 14 residues. V was pared by 3 bases and J by 2 bases, with 3 bases of the junction left unmatched. The germline V gene has CDR1 SGHRS and CDR2 YFSETQ. CDR3 nucleotide sequence: TGCGCCAGCAGCTGGACAGGGTTACAAGAGACCCAGTACTTC. Protein: CASSWTGLQETQYF.

Note on this clone: At one end, the junction sequence differs from germline, possibly due to a read error. The chain links TRBV7-7 to TRBJ2-1; 13 nucleotides agree with TRBD2. The CDR3 extends over 15 amino acids. Germline V gives CDR1 SSHAT, CDR2 FNYEAQ (reference sequence). Written as DNA, the CDR3 is TGTGCTAGCAGCAAACTAGCGGGGGGGTTCAATGAGCAGTTCTTC. Protein: CASSKLAGGFNEQFF.

The chain employs TRBV3-1 (or the pseudogene TRBV3-2) and TRBJ1-2; D ambiguous. The CDR3 consists of 15 residues. Trimming removed 0 bases from V and 7 bases from J, with 15 bases in between. The germline CDR1 and CDR2 sequences are LGHDT and YNNKEL (reference sequence). CDR3: CASSQEYTGYGGYTF. CDR3 nucleotide sequence: TGTGCCAGCAGCCAAGAGTACACGGGATACGGTGGCTACACCTTC.

This chain links TRBV5-5 with TRBJ2-1, with 14 positions matching TRBD2. The length of the CDR3 is 17 residues. Germline CDR1 and CDR2: SGHKS and YYEKEE (reference sequence). V lost 4 bases, J lost 4 bases, and 7 bases stayed unmatched. The CDR3 coding sequence is TGTGCCAGCAGCCGGACTAGCGGGGGGTTAGGGTACAATGAGCAGTTCTTC. The encoded protein is CASSRTSGGLGYNEQFF.

J is TRBJ2-1 and V is TRBV9, with 7 bases matching TRBD1. Trimming at V came to 4 bases and at J to 5 bases, leaving 3 bases not matched to a gene. Germline assignment: CDR1 SGDLS and CDR2 YYNGEE. The CDR3 loop spans 13 amino acids. CDR3 nucleotides: TGTGCCAGCAGCCAGGGACAGCACAATGAGCAGTTCTTC. This codes for CASSQGQHNEQFF.

The chain joins TRBV19 to TRBJ2-3, with 8 bases fitting TRBD2. The CDR3 is made up of 15 amino acids. V dropped 11 bases and J dropped 6; count of bases not matched to a gene: 16. Per germline, CDR1 LNHDA and CDR2 SQIVND (reference sequence). The CDR3 here is CASARGGRIGDTQYF. DNA for the CDR3: TGTGCCTCCGCCCGGGGGGGCAGGATTGGCGATACGCAGTATTTT.

J is TRBJ2-3 and V is TRBV7-3, with D possibly matching TRBD2 (5 bases). There are 16 residues in the CDR3. Germline V gene lookup returns CDR1 SGHTA and CDR2 FQGTGA. Trimming stripped 0 bases from V and 2 bases from J, with 12 bases between. The CDR3 here is CASSLTGRQSTDTQYF. CDR3 sequence (DNA): TGTGCCAGCAGCTTAACGGGGAGACAATCCACAGATACGCAGTATTTT. The entire variable domain, with the rest obtained from reference TRBV7-3 and TRBJ2-3, is as follows: GAGVSQTPSNKVTEKGKYVELRCDPISGHTALYWYRQSLGQGPEFLIYFQGTGAADDSGLPNDRFFAVRPEGSVSTLKIQRTERGDSAVYLCASSLTGRQSTDTQYFGPGTRLTVL.

V and J are TRBV10-2 and TRBJ2-4; 9 nucleotides line up with TRBD2. This CDR3 is 15 amino acids long. The germline gives CDR1 WSHSY, CDR2 SAAADI. Trimming at V came to 5 bases and at J to 5 bases, leaving 7 bases not matched to a gene. Here the CDR3 DNA reads TGCGCCAGCAGTAATAGCGGGGGCCGGGAAAACATTCAGTACTTC. Encoded protein: CASSNSGGRENIQYF.

The gene calls are TRBV19 and TRBJ2-7; the D gene could be TRBD1 or TRBD2 (5 bases each). This CDR3 has 14 amino acids. Germline lookup yields CDR1 LNHDA and CDR2 SQIVND (reference sequence). V gave up 7 bases and J gave up 0 bases, with 13 bases separating them. The CDR3 sequence is CASKAAGSSYEQYF. CDR3 bases: TGTGCCAGTAAAGCGGCAGGGAGCTCCTACGAGCAGTACTTC. The variable domain in full, with the rest retrieved from reference TRBV19 and TRBJ2-7, is DGGITQSPKYLFRKEGQNVTLSCEQNLNHDAMYWYRQDPGQGLRLIYYSQIVNDFQKGDIAEGYSVSREKKESFPLTVTSAQKNPTAFYLCASKAAGSSYEQYFGPGTRLTVT.

The rearrangement joins TRBV6-2 or TRBV6-3 to TRBJ2-5; maybe TRBD2 (5 bases). The CDR3 is made up of 11 amino acids. Per germline, CDR1 MNHEY and CDR2 SVGEGT. Trimming took off 5 bases at V and 9 bases at J, with 10 bases between the two ends. CDR3 coding DNA: TGTGCCAGCAGTCCGCCCGGGGCCCAGTACTTC. Its translation: CASSPPGAQYF.

The chain joins TRBV5-6 to TRBJ2-1; 11 bases align to TRBD2. J lost 14 bases, V lost 3 bases, and 7 bases had no gene match. CDR1 and CDR2 from the germline V gene are SGHDT and YYEEEE. The CDR3 is made up of 13 amino acids. The CDR3 region is CASSSRLAGLEFF. CDR3 nucleotide sequence: TGTGCCAGCAGCTCCCGACTAGCGGGGCTGGAGTTCTTC.

This chain links TRBV27 with TRBJ2-3, with 7 positions matching TRBD1. The ends lost 8 bases at V and 2 bases at J; junction bases unmatched: 10. Looked up from germline, CDR1 is MNHEY and CDR2 is SMNVEV (reference sequence). The CDR3 totals 15 residues. Here the CDR3 reads CASRDRDRDTDTQYF. In DNA form, the CDR3 reads TGTGCCAGCCGAGACCGGGACAGAGACACAGATACGCAGTATTTT.

This rearrangement joins TRBV7-6 to TRBJ1-2; TRBD1 might be the D (5 bases). V was pared by 5 bases and J by 4 bases, with 17 bases between. CDR3 length equals 15 residues. The germline gives CDR1 SGHVS, CDR2 FNYEAQ. The CDR3 reads CASSPPGPQIYGYTF. The CDR3 DNA follows: TGTGCCAGCAGCCCCCCGGGACCGCAGATCTATGGCTACACCTTC.

The chain has TRBV18 and TRBJ1-3; D not certain. V was pared by 2 bases and J by 0 bases, with 11 bases between. Germline assignment: CDR1 KGHSH and CDR2 LQKENI. This CDR3 has 16 amino acids. As DNA, the CDR3 is TGTGCCAGCTCACCAACGGACGGGAGCTCTGGAAACACCATATATTTT. The encoded protein is CASSPTDGSSGNTIYF.

This chain connects TRBV6-5 to TRBJ1-5, with D possibly being TRBD1 (6 bases). The CDR3 is made up of 15 amino acids. The ends were cut back, 2 bases at V and 4 bases at J, with 12 bases in the middle. Looked up from germline, CDR1 is MNHEY and CDR2 is SVGAGI. DNA of the CDR3: TGTGCCAGCAGTTACGGCAGGGGTGGTAATCAGCCCCAGCATTTT. It yields the protein CASSYGRGGNQPQHF.

The V call is TRBV15, the J call TRBJ1-4, with D tentatively TRBD1 (6 bases). Germline loops: CDR1 LNHNV, CDR2 YYDKDF (reference sequence). V was trimmed by 0 bases and J by 8 bases, leaving 13 bases between them. The CDR3 spans 15 residues. The CDR3 DNA follows: TGTGCCACCAGCAGAGATCTGGGGGCAGACGAAAAACTGTTTTTT. Protein sequence: CATSRDLGADEKLFF. Combining the CDR3 with reference TRBV15 and TRBJ1-4 gives the whole variable domain DAMVIQNPRYQVTQFGKPVTLSCSQTLNHNVMYWYQQKSSQAPKLLFHYYDKDFNNEADTPDNFQSRRPNTSFCFLDIRSPGLGDTAMYLCATSRDLGADEKLFFGSGTQLSVL.

The chain is built from TRBV13 and TRBJ2-1, with 9 bases identical to TRBD2. V gave up 2 bases and J gave up 8 bases; unmatched junction bases: 7. The CDR3 spans 15 residues. Per germline, CDR1 PRHDT and CDR2 FYEKMQ (reference sequence). The CDR3: CASSLRGGAVYEQFF. CDR3 bases: TGTGCCAGCAGCTTACGCGGGGGGGCCGTATATGAGCAGTTCTTC.

The chain is built from TRBV5-4 and TRBJ2-3; a possible D gene is TRBD2 (5 bases). Per the germline V gene, CDR1 is SGHNT and CDR2 is YYREEE (reference sequence). The CDR3 consists of 15 residues. V lost 5 bases and J 1 base, leaving 14 bases between the germline ends. The CDR3 sequence: CASRLGGLGTDTQYF. The CDR3 coding sequence is TGTGCCAGCAGGCTTGGCGGGCTAGGCACAGATACGCAGTATTTT.

The chain joins TRBV14 to TRBJ2-7; D possibly corresponds to TRBD1 (5 bases). Germline-derived CDR1 and CDR2 are SGHDN and FVKESK. The CDR3 loop spans 15 amino acids. The V end was cut by 0 bases, the J end by 0 bases, with 9 bases between. DNA for the CDR3: TGTGCCAGCAGCCAAGAGACAGCAAGCTCCTACGAGCAGTACTTC. Translating gives CASSQETASSYEQYF.

This clone was seen a handful of times. The chain uses TRBV9 and TRBJ2-7; D is perhaps TRBD2 (5 bases). V lost 4 bases, J lost 3 bases, and 17 bases lay in between. The CDR3 contains 15 residues. The germline V gene encodes CDR1 SGDLS and CDR2 YYNGEE. CDR3 amino acids: CASSPLGGLDYEQYF. Here the CDR3 DNA reads TGTGCCAGCAGCCCCCTCGGAGGTCTAGACTACGAGCAGTACTTC.

As concerns this clone: This same CDR3 is encoded by further DNA sequences in the sample. Written as DNA, the CDR3 is TGTGCCAGCAGCGTAGTTCCGAACACTGAAGCTTTCTTT. This translates into CASSVVPNTEAFF. J is TRBJ1-1 and V is TRBV9; D not certain. The germline V and J ends were trimmed by 0 bases and 1 base, with 4 bases remaining between them. The CDR3 spans 13 residues. CDR1 and CDR2 from the germline V gene are SGDLS and YYNGEE. The full variable domain, its missing parts supplied by reference TRBV9 and TRBJ1-1, is DSGVTQTPKHLITATGQRVTLRCSPRSGDLSVYWYQQSLDQGLQFLIQYYNGEERAKGNILERFSAQQFPDLHSELNLSSLELGDSALYFCASSVVPNTEAFFGQGTRLTVV.

V gene TRBV6-4 combines with J gene TRBJ2-2; D is perhaps TRBD2 (6 bases). The CDR3 totals 14 residues. The germline CDR1 and CDR2 sequences are MRHNA and SNTAGT. The V end was cut by 5 bases, the J end by 5 bases, with 12 bases between. DNA for the CDR3: TGTGCCAGCAGTACGGGGGTCAATACCGGGGAGCTGTTTTTT. It is translated as CASSTGVNTGELFF.

V and J are TRBV7-9 and TRBJ2-1; 10 bases are shared with TRBD1. CDR3 length: 11 residues. V shed 5 bases and J 15 bases; nucleotides not matched to a gene: 4. Germline CDR1 is SEHNR and CDR2 is FQNEAQ (reference sequence). As DNA, the CDR3 is TGTGCCAGCAGCCCCCGGGACAGGGGGTTCTTC. Translating gives CASSPRDRGFF.

The chain links TRBV21-1 to TRBJ1-2; the table calls TRBD1, which could not be checked here. TRBV21-1 is an annotated pseudogene. The CDR3 runs 14 residues. CDR3 coding DNA: TGTGCCAGCAGCAAAGCTTGCAGGCGCTATGGCTACACCTTC. Translated: CASSKACRRYGYTF.

The J gene is TRBJ1-6, the V gene TRBV5-1; D is undetermined. The CDR3 has 15 amino acids. Germline V lookup: CDR1 SGHRS, CDR2 YFSETQ. Between the trimmed V and J ends, which lost 5 bases and 7 bases, there was a span of 16 bases. The CDR3 nucleotides read TGCGCCAGCAGTAGGGAGCCTCCCCAAAATTCACCCCTCCACTTT. It encodes CASSREPPQNSPLHF.

The chain recombines TRBV27 with TRBJ1-5; possible D gene TRBD1, 6 bases. CDR1 MNHEY and CDR2 SMNVEV come from the germline V gene (reference sequence). V lost 6 bases and J lost 4, with 13 bases in between. This CDR3 has 14 amino acids. CDR3 coding DNA: TGTGCCAGCAGACCACAGGGTCTGAATCAGCCCCAGCATTTT. Translation: CASRPQGLNQPQHF.